The present entry profiles one T cell receptor (beta chain) with its context. Measured with immunoSEQ multiplex PCR; TCRdb has only the in-frame clones, and not every one. The table lists roughly 35,000 clones, over 75% of them singletons. The sample is drawn from a study of monozygotic twins with cystic fibrosis. The germline gives CDR1 SNHLY, CDR2 FYNNEI. CDR3 length: 10 residues. V was cut by 8 bases and J by 4 bases, with 6 bases left in between. The sample comprised blood. The clonotype comes from a girl under 10 years old with cystic fibrosis. The V and J genes are TRBV2 and TRBJ2-7; weak D call: TRBD2 (5 bases). Written as DNA, the CDR3 is TGTGCCAGCTGGAGGTACGAGCAGTACTTC. Translating it yields CASWRYEQYF.